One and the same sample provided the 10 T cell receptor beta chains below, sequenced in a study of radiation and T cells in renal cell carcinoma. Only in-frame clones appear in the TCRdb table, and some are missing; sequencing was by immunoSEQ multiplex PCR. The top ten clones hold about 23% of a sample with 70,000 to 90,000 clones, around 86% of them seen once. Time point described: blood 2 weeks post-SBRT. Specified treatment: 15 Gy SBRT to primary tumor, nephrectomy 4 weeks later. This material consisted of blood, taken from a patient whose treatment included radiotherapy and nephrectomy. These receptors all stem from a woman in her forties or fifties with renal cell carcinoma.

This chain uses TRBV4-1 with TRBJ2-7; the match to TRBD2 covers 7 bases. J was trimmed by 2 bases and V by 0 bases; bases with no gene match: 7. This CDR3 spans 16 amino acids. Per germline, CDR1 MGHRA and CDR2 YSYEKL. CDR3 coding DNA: TGCGCCAGCAGCCAAGAGTTTACTAGCGAGACCTACGAGCAGTACTTC. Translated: CASSQEFTSETYEQYF.

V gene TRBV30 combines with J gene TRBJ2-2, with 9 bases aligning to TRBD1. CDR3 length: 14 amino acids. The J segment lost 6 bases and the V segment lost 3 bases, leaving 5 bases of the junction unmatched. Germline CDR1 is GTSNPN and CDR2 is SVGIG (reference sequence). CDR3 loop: CAWSSGQGAGELFF. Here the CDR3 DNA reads TGTGCCTGGAGCTCGGGACAGGGAGCCGGGGAGCTGTTTTTT.

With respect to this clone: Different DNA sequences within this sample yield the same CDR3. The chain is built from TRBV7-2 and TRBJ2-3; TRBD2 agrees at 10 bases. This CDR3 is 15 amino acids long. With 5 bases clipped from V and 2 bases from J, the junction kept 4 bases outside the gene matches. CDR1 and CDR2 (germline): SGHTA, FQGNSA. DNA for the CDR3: TGTGCCAGCAGCCGTAGCGGGGGGATCACAGATACGCAGTATTTT. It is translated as CASSRSGGITDTQYF. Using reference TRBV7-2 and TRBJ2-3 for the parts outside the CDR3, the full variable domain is GAGVSQSPSNKVTEKGKDVELRCDPISGHTALYWYRQSLGQGLEFLIYFQGNSAPDKSGLPSDRFSAERTGGSVSTLTIQRTQQEDSAVYLCASSRSGGITDTQYFGPGTRLTVL.

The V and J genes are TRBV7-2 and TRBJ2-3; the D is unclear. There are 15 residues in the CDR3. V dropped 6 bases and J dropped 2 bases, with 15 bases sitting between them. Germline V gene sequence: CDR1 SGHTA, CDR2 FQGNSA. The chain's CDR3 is CASSQSGQITDTQYF. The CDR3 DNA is TGTGCCAGCAGTCAGTCGGGCCAGATCACAGATACGCAGTATTTT.

CDR3 region: CAISGLYNQLNEQFF. CDR3 DNA sequence: TGTGCCATCAGTGGTTTATATAACCAGCTTAATGAGCAGTTCTTC. V gene TRBV10-3 combines with J gene TRBJ2-1; D is ambiguous. V was trimmed by 4 bases and J by 7 bases, leaving 17 bases between them. The CDR3 consists of 15 residues. Germline V lookup: CDR1 ENHRY, CDR2 SYGVKD.

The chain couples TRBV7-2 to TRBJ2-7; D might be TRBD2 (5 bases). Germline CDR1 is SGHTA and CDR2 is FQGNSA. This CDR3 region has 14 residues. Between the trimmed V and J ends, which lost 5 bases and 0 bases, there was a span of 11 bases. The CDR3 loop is CASSTQRDSYEQYF. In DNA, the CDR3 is TGTGCCAGCAGCACCCAGAGGGACTCCTACGAGCAGTACTTC.

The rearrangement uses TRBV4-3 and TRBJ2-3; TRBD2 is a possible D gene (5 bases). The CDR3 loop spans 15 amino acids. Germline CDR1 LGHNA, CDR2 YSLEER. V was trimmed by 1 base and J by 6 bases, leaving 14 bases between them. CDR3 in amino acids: CASSQGGSGRDTQYF. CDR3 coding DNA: TGCGCCAGCAGCCAAGGAGGGTCCGGCAGGGATACGCAGTATTTT.

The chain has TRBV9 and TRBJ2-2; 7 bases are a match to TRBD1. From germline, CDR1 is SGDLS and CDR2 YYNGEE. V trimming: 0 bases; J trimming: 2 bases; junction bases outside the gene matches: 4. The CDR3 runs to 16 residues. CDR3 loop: CASSVVGTVNTGELFF. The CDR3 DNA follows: TGTGCCAGCAGCGTAGTTGGGACAGTCAACACCGGGGAGCTGTTTTTT.

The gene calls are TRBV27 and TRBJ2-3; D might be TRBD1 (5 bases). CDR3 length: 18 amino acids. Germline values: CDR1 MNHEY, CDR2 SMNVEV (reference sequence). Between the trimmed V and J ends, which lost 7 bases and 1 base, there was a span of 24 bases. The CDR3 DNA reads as TGTGCCAGCATCCCCTGGGGCATTTCCACTTCACGCACAGATACGCAGTATTTT. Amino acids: CASIPWGISTSRTDTQYF.

The CDR3 coding sequence is TGTGCCAGCAGTGAACAGCGGGCGGGCACTTTTGCTTTCTTT. Its translation is CASSEQRAGTFAFF. The chain recombines TRBV6-1 with TRBJ1-1; no firm D call. The CDR3 is 14 residues long. The germline V gene has CDR1 MNHNS and CDR2 SASEGT. The ends were cut back, 2 bases at V and 11 bases at J, with 18 bases in the middle.